This is a list of T cell receptor beta chains from one sample in a study of identical twins. TCRdb analysed the 5' RACE reads with MiXCR anew, one entry per CDR3 protein. Of roughly 690,000 distinct CDR3 sequences in the sample, approximately 22% are singletons; the top ten hold around 4.5%. The same sample was also studied in work on T cells expressing NK-cell markers.

Sequencing input: PBMCs. The receptors stem from a woman in her late teens or twenties in good health. The CDR3 runs from the conserved cysteine through the conserved F or W. The order of the fields is CDR3 protein, CDR3 DNA, V gene, J gene, D gene, clone size. D genes are given only for firm matches. Rows may omit the clone size; those that give it use once, few, many or a size class.

CDR3 protein: CASSKGDRQGSTEAFF; CDR3 DNA: TGTGCCAGCAGCAAAGGAGACCGACAGGGTAGCACTGAAGCTTTCTTT; V gene: TRBV21-1; J gene: TRBJ1-1; D gene: NA; clone size: few
CDR3 protein: CAWIRSGVAETQYF; CDR3 DNA: TGTGCCTGGATTCGATCTGGGGTTGCAGAGACCCAGTACTTC; V gene: TRBV30; J gene: TRBJ2-5; D gene: NA; clone size: few
CDR3 protein: CASSVGVKTRVFF; CDR3 DNA: TGTGCCAGCAGCGTAGGAGTAAAGACTAGGGTGTTCTTC; V gene: TRBV9; J gene: TRBJ2-1; D gene: NA; clone size: NA
CDR3 protein: CSARSGQGARETQYF; CDR3 DNA: TGCAGTGCTAGATCGGGACAGGGGGCACGAGAGACCCAGTACTTC; V gene: TRBV20-1; J gene: TRBJ2-5; D gene: TRBD1; clone size: NA
CDR3 protein: CASSPLTGIIDTQYF; CDR3 DNA: TGTGCCAGCTCACCACTGACAGGGATAATAGATACGCAGTATTTT; V gene: TRBV18; J gene: TRBJ2-3; D gene: TRBD1; clone size: NA
CDR3 protein: CASTLGSGRTDTQYF; CDR3 DNA: TGTGCCAGCACCCTGGGGTCTGGCCGCACAGATACGCAGTATTTT; V gene: TRBV12-3/TRBV12-4; J gene: TRBJ2-3; D gene: NA; clone size: NA
CDR3 protein: CASINAGGDEQFF; CDR3 DNA: TGTGCCAGCATTAACGCGGGAGGGGATGAGCAGTTCTTC; V gene: TRBV6-5; J gene: TRBJ2-1; D gene: TRBD2; clone size: few
CDR3 protein: CASRPLSDSPLHF; CDR3 DNA: TGTGCCAGCAGGCCCCTCTCGGATTCACCCCTCCACTTT; V gene: TRBV12-3/TRBV12-4; J gene: TRBJ1-6; D gene: NA; clone size: few
CDR3 protein: CSAPEGVLNSPLHF; CDR3 DNA: TGCAGTGCTCCCGAGGGGGTCTTGAATTCACCCCTCCACTTT; V gene: TRBV20-1; J gene: TRBJ1-6; D gene: NA; clone size: few
CDR3 protein: CASSIGTLNEQFF; CDR3 DNA: TGTGCCAGCAGCATTGGGACGCTCAATGAGCAGTTCTTC; V gene: TRBV28; J gene: TRBJ2-1; D gene: NA; clone size: many
CDR3 protein: CASRLGLAGKEQYF; CDR3 DNA: TGTGCCAGCAGGCTCGGACTAGCGGGGAAAGAGCAGTACTTC; V gene: TRBV7-3; J gene: TRBJ2-7; D gene: TRBD2; clone size: NA
CDR3 protein: CSAETVSNTGELFF; CDR3 DNA: TGCAGTGCCGAGACTGTATCGAACACCGGGGAGCTGTTTTTT; V gene: TRBV20-1; J gene: TRBJ2-2; D gene: NA; clone size: NA
CDR3 protein: CSVEYGRETQYF; CDR3 DNA: TGCAGCGTTGAATACGGACGAGAGACCCAGTACTTC; V gene: TRBV29-1; J gene: TRBJ2-5; D gene: NA; clone size: few
CDR3 protein: CASAARVYSYEQYF; CDR3 DNA: TGTGCCAGCGCCGCTAGGGTTTATTCCTACGAGCAGTACTTC; V gene: TRBV25-1; J gene: TRBJ2-7; D gene: NA; clone size: once
CDR3 protein: CASTFGRTSGLTGELFF; CDR3 DNA: TGTGCCAGCACTTTCGGGAGGACTAGCGGTCTCACCGGGGAGCTGTTTTTT; V gene: TRBV12-3/TRBV12-4; J gene: TRBJ2-2; D gene: TRBD2; clone size: few
CDR3 protein: CATSGGLSYEQYF; CDR3 DNA: TGTGCCACCAGCGGGGGACTGTCCTACGAGCAGTACTTC; V gene: TRBV15; J gene: TRBJ2-7; D gene: NA; clone size: few
CDR3 protein: CASGEVPDTQYF; CDR3 DNA: TGTGCCAGCGGGGAGGTGCCTGATACGCAGTATTTT; V gene: TRBV5-5; J gene: TRBJ2-3; D gene: NA; clone size: NA
CDR3 protein: CASSPEVQQEQFF; CDR3 DNA: TGCGCCAGCAGCCCGGAGGTACAGCAAGAGCAGTTCTTC; V gene: TRBV5-1; J gene: TRBJ2-1; D gene: NA; clone size: NA
CDR3 protein: CASSHSKAGTRFIDEQFF; CDR3 DNA: TGTGCCAGCAGCCACTCGAAAGCCGGGACTCGATTTATCGATGAGCAGTTCTTC; V gene: TRBV6-2/TRBV6-3; J gene: TRBJ2-1; D gene: NA; clone size: few
CDR3 protein: CSAPRLAGGSDIQYF; CDR3 DNA: TGCAGTGCCCCCAGACTAGCGGGAGGCTCGGACATTCAGTACTTC; V gene: TRBV20-1; J gene: TRBJ2-4; D gene: TRBD2; clone size: few
CDR3 protein: CSARDPTGRETQYF; CDR3 DNA: TGCAGTGCTAGAGACCCGACGGGCAGGGAGACCCAGTACTTC; V gene: TRBV20-1; J gene: TRBJ2-5; D gene: NA; clone size: NA
CDR3 protein: CSAGQGGAYYEQYF; CDR3 DNA: TGCAGTGCTGGACAAGGGGGCGCATATTACGAGCAGTACTTC; V gene: TRBV20-1; J gene: TRBJ2-7; D gene: TRBD1; clone size: NA
CDR3 protein: CASTPRTTDTQYF; CDR3 DNA: TGTGCCAGCACGCCGCGGACGACAGATACGCAGTATTTT; V gene: TRBV6-1; J gene: TRBJ2-3; D gene: NA; clone size: NA
CDR3 protein: CAIPSPLAGVEQFF; CDR3 DNA: TGTGCCATCCCCTCTCCACTAGCGGGAGTGGAGCAGTTCTTC; V gene: TRBV7-9; J gene: TRBJ2-1; D gene: TRBD2; clone size: NA
CDR3 protein: CASSYSGRGTNSPLHF; CDR3 DNA: TGTGCCAGCAGTTACTCAGGCAGGGGGACCAATTCACCCCTCCACTTT; V gene: TRBV6-5; J gene: TRBJ1-6; D gene: TRBD1; clone size: many
CDR3 protein: CASSLKGHEQFF; CDR3 DNA: TGTGCCAGCAGCTTAAAAGGGCATGAGCAGTTCTTC; V gene: TRBV7-2; J gene: TRBJ2-1; D gene: NA; clone size: NA
CDR3 protein: CASSRTGGFVDTQYF; CDR3 DNA: TGTGCCAGCAGCCGGACAGGGGGTTTCGTAGATACGCAGTATTTT; V gene: TRBV12-3/TRBV12-4; J gene: TRBJ2-3; D gene: TRBD1; clone size: few
CDR3 protein: CASSVGRGGRGYGYTF; CDR3 DNA: TGTGCCAGCAGCGTGGGGCGGGGAGGTCGGGGCTATGGCTACACCTTC; V gene: TRBV9; J gene: TRBJ1-2; D gene: NA; clone size: few
CDR3 protein: CASSFRAGQSTDTQYF; CDR3 DNA: TGTGCCAGCAGCTTCCGAGCGGGGCAGAGCACAGATACGCAGTATTTT; V gene: TRBV11-2; J gene: TRBJ2-3; D gene: TRBD2; clone size: few
CDR3 protein: CASSYGIEQYF; CDR3 DNA: TGTGCCAGCAGCTACGGAATCGAGCAGTACTTC; V gene: TRBV11-2; J gene: TRBJ2-7; D gene: NA; clone size: few
CDR3 protein: CASSTTLGAKGTDTQYF; CDR3 DNA: TGTGCCAGCAGCACCACGCTCGGTGCCAAGGGCACAGATACGCAGTATTTT; V gene: TRBV7-9; J gene: TRBJ2-3; D gene: NA; clone size: NA
CDR3 protein: CATFATANTEAFF; CDR3 DNA: TGTGCCACTTTCGCTACCGCGAACACTGAAGCTTTCTTT; V gene: TRBV6-6; J gene: TRBJ1-1; D gene: NA; clone size: NA
CDR3 protein: CATLAGGLNGADTQYF; CDR3 DNA: TGTGCCACACTAGCGGGGGGGCTAAACGGCGCAGATACGCAGTATTTT; V gene: TRBV10-3; J gene: TRBJ2-3; D gene: TRBD2; clone size: NA
CDR3 protein: CASRRQGGYTF; CDR3 DNA: TGTGCCAGCAGACGCCAGGGAGGCTACACCTTC; V gene: TRBV12-3/TRBV12-4; J gene: TRBJ1-2; D gene: NA; clone size: NA
CDR3 protein: CASSYDRHTEQFF; CDR3 DNA: TGTGCCAGCAGTTACGACCGCCATACTGAGCAGTTCTTC; V gene: TRBV6-5; J gene: TRBJ2-1; D gene: NA; clone size: few
CDR3 protein: CASGRARDTEAFF; CDR3 DNA: TGTGCCAGCGGACGGGCCAGGGACACTGAAGCTTTCTTT; V gene: TRBV27; J gene: TRBJ1-1; D gene: NA; clone size: few
CDR3 protein: CASSRDFYTGELFF; CDR3 DNA: TGTGCCAGCTCAAGGGACTTTTACACCGGGGAGCTGTTTTTT; V gene: TRBV27; J gene: TRBJ2-2; D gene: NA; clone size: many
CDR3 protein: CASSGTTYNEQFF; CDR3 DNA: TGTGCCAGCAGTGGGACTACCTACAATGAGCAGTTCTTC; V gene: TRBV2; J gene: TRBJ2-1; D gene: NA; clone size: many
CDR3 protein: CASSLRQYSYEQYF; CDR3 DNA: TGTGCCAGCAGTCTACGACAGTACTCCTACGAGCAGTACTTC; V gene: TRBV12-3/TRBV12-4; J gene: TRBJ2-7; D gene: NA; clone size: NA
CDR3 protein: CASSGHLTGGNSYEQYF; CDR3 DNA: TGCGCCAGCAGTGGTCACCTTACAGGGGGGAACTCCTACGAGCAGTACTTC; V gene: TRBV10-2; J gene: TRBJ2-7; D gene: TRBD1; clone size: NA
CDR3 protein: CASSFWQGALEQYF; CDR3 DNA: TGTGCCAGCAGTTTCTGGCAGGGGGCGTTGGAGCAGTACTTC; V gene: TRBV12-3/TRBV12-4; J gene: TRBJ2-7; D gene: TRBD1; clone size: NA
CDR3 protein: CASSYRVEEKLFF; CDR3 DNA: TGCGCCAGCAGCTACAGGGTCGAGGAAAAACTGTTTTTT; V gene: TRBV5-1; J gene: TRBJ1-4; D gene: NA; clone size: few
CDR3 protein: CAISDGLAKNIQYF; CDR3 DNA: TGTGCCATCAGTGACGGACTAGCCAAAAACATTCAGTACTTC; V gene: TRBV10-3; J gene: TRBJ2-4; D gene: NA; clone size: NA
CDR3 protein: CASRRDRGDYGYTF; CDR3 DNA: TGTGCCAGCAGGCGGGACAGGGGCGACTATGGCTACACCTTC; V gene: TRBV25-1; J gene: TRBJ1-2; D gene: TRBD1; clone size: many
CDR3 protein: CATSRDHSTDTQYF; CDR3 DNA: TGTGCCACCAGCAGAGATCATTCGACAGATACGCAGTATTTT; V gene: TRBV15; J gene: TRBJ2-3; D gene: NA; clone size: NA
CDR3 protein: CSAQTGRLAKNIQYF; CDR3 DNA: TGCAGTGCTCAGACAGGGAGGTTAGCCAAAAACATTCAGTACTTC; V gene: TRBV20-1; J gene: TRBJ2-4; D gene: NA; clone size: few
CDR3 protein: CASSLGTGLGNYGYTF; CDR3 DNA: TGTGCCAGCAGCTTGGGAACGGGTTTGGGTAACTATGGCTACACCTTC; V gene: TRBV5-5; J gene: TRBJ1-2; D gene: NA; clone size: many
CDR3 protein: CASSQSVGPYNEQFF; CDR3 DNA: TGCGCCAGCAGCCAATCAGTGGGTCCGTACAATGAGCAGTTCTTC; V gene: TRBV4-3; J gene: TRBJ2-1; D gene: NA; clone size: NA
CDR3 protein: CASSLQGASNEQFF; CDR3 DNA: TGCGCCAGCAGCTTACAGGGGGCTTCGAATGAGCAGTTCTTC; V gene: TRBV5-1; J gene: TRBJ2-1; D gene: TRBD1; clone size: few
CDR3 protein: CSVAPTGTYGYTF; CDR3 DNA: TGCAGCGTTGCCCCGACAGGGACCTATGGCTACACCTTC; V gene: TRBV29-1; J gene: TRBJ1-2; D gene: TRBD1; clone size: many